The source of this TCR beta chain is a study of cytomegalovirus exposure and HLA in healthy donors. Study-level results: Rarity marked most TCR sequences, yet some public TCRs occurred in many donors. Cytomegalovirus association was assigned to about 180 TCR beta chains. Reportedly, a later analysis found an Asian-associated ancestry cluster had fewer N-insertions than the approximately 670-donor mean.

The PCR contained 60 Vbeta and 13 Jbeta primers. Assay used: immunoSEQ multiplex PCR; TCRdb lists only in-frame clones, some missing. The sample carries approximately 100,000 clones, over 60% recorded once. The donors gave bone marrow, and they were healthy. This clone was counted between two and nine times. Its antigen is not identified. The V end lost 7 bases, the J end lost 3 bases, and 12 bases lay between the germline ends. This CDR3 contains 13 residues. Germline CDR1 reads SGHTA; CDR2 reads FQGNSA. V gene TRBV7-2 combines with J gene TRBJ1-1; weak D call: TRBD1 (5 bases). This TCR derives from a female donor in good health and CMV-seronegative. Sequenced input: PBMCs. CDR3 sequence: CASTQRGYTEAFF. The CDR3 coding sequence is TGTGCCAGCACCCAACGGGGGTACACTGAAGCTTTCTTT.